These 15 T cell receptor beta chains were sequenced from one sample in a study of cytomegalovirus exposure and HLA in healthy donors. Measured with immunoSEQ multiplex PCR; TCRdb has only the in-frame clones, and not every one. The sample lists 150,000 to 200,000 clones; 84% were seen once. Input material: PBMCs. The receptors originated from a man younger than 35 in good health and CMV-seropositive.

CDR3 loop: CASRRDVGRTYEQYF. CDR3 DNA sequence: TGTGCCAGCAGACGAGATGTCGGGAGAACCTACGAGCAGTACTTC. The chain joins TRBV5-5 to TRBJ2-7; possible D gene TRBD2, 6 bases. CDR3 size: 15 residues. Germline CDR1 SGHKS, CDR2 YYEKEE (reference sequence). Trimming cost V 5 bases and J 2 bases, with 17 bases left between them.

Only a few counts were recorded for this clone. The chain combines TRBV11-2 with TRBJ2-7; TRBD2 matches 11 bases. The length of the CDR3 is 14 residues. V lost 4 bases, J lost 3 bases, and 2 bases stayed unmatched. The germline V gene has CDR1 SGHAT and CDR2 FQNNGV. CDR3 DNA: TGTGCCAGCAGCTCCGGGACTAGCGGCTACGAGCAGTACTTC. Residues: CASSSGTSGYEQYF.

J is TRBJ2-3 and V is TRBV4-2; 9 bases fit TRBD2. The V segment lost 4 bases and the J segment 3 bases; nucleotides outside the gene matches: 5. Germline CDR1 and CDR2: LGHNA and YNFKEQ. This CDR3 is 15 amino acids long. The CDR3 DNA is TGTGCCAGCAGCCCGAGGAGCGGGAGGACAGATACGCAGTATTTT. Translation gives CASSPRSGRTDTQYF.

This sequence joins TRBV7-3 and TRBJ1-2; the D is unclear. The V and J ends lost 10 bases and 8 bases respectively, with 20 bases between them. The CDR3 totals 13 residues. Looked up from germline, CDR1 is SGHTA and CDR2 is FQGTGA. The CDR3 nucleotides read TGTGCCACCGCGGGAGGAGACACCCCGGGCTACACCTTC. Protein: CATAGGDTPGYTF. Supplemented by reference TRBV7-3 and TRBJ1-2, the full variable domain reads GAGVSQTPSNKVTEKGKYVELRCDPISGHTALYWYRQSLGQGPEFLIYFQGTGAADDSGLPNDRFFAVRPEGSVSTLKIQRTERGDSAVYLCATAGGDTPGYTFGSGTRLTVV.

The chain joins TRBV28 to TRBJ2-3; no clear D. Trimming left V 10 bases short and J 4 bases short, with 9 bases between. Germline lookup yields CDR1 MDHEN and CDR2 SYDVKM. The CDR3 totals 11 residues. The CDR3 loop is CATDNADTQYF. CDR3 DNA: TGTGCCACTGACAATGCAGATACGCAGTATTTT.

This sequence joins TRBV6-5 and TRBJ1-2; weak D call: TRBD1 (5 bases). Looked up from germline, CDR1 is MNHEY and CDR2 is SVGAGI. The germline V and J ends were trimmed by 0 bases and 8 bases, with 10 bases remaining between them. The CDR3 sequence is 13 residues long. The CDR3 coding sequence is TGTGCCAGCAGTTACTCGGGGCAGTGGGGCTACACCTTC. Translated, it gives CASSYSGQWGYTF.

This clone was counted a single time. The chain combines TRBV30 with TRBJ2-7; 11 nucleotides match TRBD2. CDR1 is GTSNPN and CDR2 is SVGIG in the germline V gene (reference sequence). There are 16 residues in the CDR3. Losses at the gene ends were 4 bases for V and 4 bases for J; bases not matched to a gene: 12. CDR3 sequence reads: CAWTETSGTGGYEQYF. The CDR3 coding sequence is TGTGCCTGGACTGAGACTAGCGGGACTGGGGGGTACGAGCAGTACTTC.

This clone has a single count. This chain joins TRBV14 and TRBJ2-1, with D tentatively TRBD2 (6 bases). Trimming pared 5 bases from V and 8 bases from J, leaving 16 bases between. This CDR3 region has 14 residues. The germline gives CDR1 SGHDN, CDR2 FVKESK. The CDR3 nucleotides read TGTGCCAGCAGCTTAACGGGAGCGTGGGATGAGCAGTTCTTC. This translates into CASSLTGAWDEQFF.

In DNA, the CDR3 is TGTGCCAGCAGCCCCCCTAGCGCGTACAATGAGCAGTTCTTC. It is translated as CASSPPSAYNEQFF. The chain uses TRBV9 and TRBJ2-1; a weak D match, TRBD2 (6 bases). This CDR3 has 14 amino acids. Trimming stripped 4 bases from V and 4 bases from J, with 12 bases between. Germline values: CDR1 SGDLS, CDR2 YYNGEE.

This clone was observed a handful of times. This chain links TRBV29-1 with TRBJ1-1, with 7 bases that match TRBD1. This CDR3 is 13 amino acids long. Germline-derived CDR1 and CDR2 are SQVTM and ANQGSEA. V was pared by 4 bases and J by 6 bases, with 8 bases of the junction left unmatched. Here the CDR3 DNA reads TGCAGCGTTGCATCACAGGGGTTCCCTGAAGCTTTCTTT. As protein: CSVASQGFPEAFF.

The rearrangement uses TRBV11-3 and TRBJ2-3; 10 nucleotides match TRBD2. Losses at the gene ends were 5 bases for V and 3 bases for J; bases not matched to a gene: 8. This CDR3 has 16 residues. CDR1 and CDR2 from the germline V gene are SGHNT and YENEEA. The CDR3: CASSLAASGSTDTQYF. In DNA form, the CDR3 reads TGTGCCAGCAGCCTCGCGGCTAGCGGGAGTACAGATACGCAGTATTTT.

The chain carries TRBV7-3 and TRBJ1-1; the D gene is possibly TRBD1 (6 bases). This CDR3 comprises 13 residues. CDR1 is SGHTA, CDR2 FQGTGA, per germline. V lost 2 bases and J 8 bases, leaving 12 bases between the germline ends. The CDR3 DNA sequence: TGTGCCAGCAGCTTAGGTCAACAGGGAGAAGCTTTCTTT. Translated: CASSLGQQGEAFF.

Only a few counts were recorded for this clone. The chain employs TRBV7-2 and TRBJ2-3; possible D gene TRBD1, 6 bases. V was pared by 2 bases and J by 1 base, with 7 bases between. This CDR3 has 14 amino acids. The germline V gene has CDR1 SGHTA and CDR2 FQGNSA. CDR3 residues: CASSLKGGTDTQYF. CDR3 DNA: TGTGCCAGCAGCTTAAAGGGGGGCACAGATACGCAGTATTTT.

This rearrangement joins TRBV6-1 to TRBJ2-7; 9 bases agree with TRBD2. V lost 2 bases to trimming and J lost 4 bases; unmatched junction nucleotides: 6. Germline values: CDR1 MNHNS, CDR2 SASEGT. The CDR3 has 15 amino acids. The CDR3 protein is CASSEQGGRAYEQYF. The DNA of the CDR3 is TGTGCCAGCAGTGAACAGGGCGGGAGGGCTTACGAGCAGTACTTC.

The V gene is TRBV7-8, the J gene TRBJ2-7; 7 positions match TRBD2. The CDR3 spans 14 residues. V was pared by 1 base and J by 2 bases, with 2 bases of the junction left unmatched. The germline CDR1 and CDR2 sequences are SGHVS and FQNEAQ. The CDR3 coding sequence is TGTGCCAGCAGCTTAGATGGGGGGGCCTACGAGCAGTACTTC. It is translated as CASSLDGGAYEQYF.